The clone carrying this T cell receptor (beta chain) was recorded many times. Construction of the TCRbeta library involved unique molecular identifiers. TCRdb fed the PCR reads into MiXCR, producing one record per CDR3 protein. The sample lists under 50,000 distinct CDR3 sequences; approximately 9.2% were seen once. Trimming shortened V by 4 bases and J by 0 bases, and 7 bases separated the two germline ends. This CDR3 comprises 15 residues. Germline lookup yields CDR1 SGHAT and CDR2 FQNNGV. The sample comes from a study of T-cell reconstitution after alpha-beta-depleted transplantation in children. Sequenced material: PBMCs, mostly from graft donor cells, taken 60 days after TCRalphabeta/CD19-depleted stem cell transplant. This chain uses TRBV11-2 with TRBJ2-6; D unclear. The sequence derives from a male patient between 2 and 10 years old who had a stem cell transplant for chronic granulomatous disease, so the T cells may come from the graft donor. CDR3 DNA: TGTGCCAGCAGCTCCCTCGGCTCTGGGGCCAACGTCCTGACTTTC. It specifies CASSSLGSGANVLTF. The full variable domain, its missing parts supplied by reference TRBV11-2 and TRBJ2-6, is EAGVAQSPRYKIIEKRQSVAFWCNPISGHATLYWYQQILGQGPKLLIQFQNNGVVDDSQLPKDRFSAERLKGVDSTLKIQPAKLEDSAVYLCASSSLGSGANVLTFGAGSRLTVL.